This TCR beta chain was identified in a study of shared clonotypes between healthy human individuals (dated by TCRdb to about 2020). In the study overall: The cohort included three men and two women between 18 and 49 years of age. For each donor, three plates each were used for CD4 naive and CD4 memory, two plates were used for CD8 naive, and one plate was used for CD8 memory. Each donor's leukapheresis produced roughly between roughly 0.9 and 9 billion PBMCs. To increase sequencing depth and limit assay-specific biases, TCR repertoire library preparation and sequencing were carried out by different laboratories using diverse techniques. Blood TCR repertoires of a handful of healthy adults were deeply sequenced to estimate repertoire size and the extent of clonotype sharing between individuals. On the study overall, not on this receptor specifically: Incomplete sequencing was indicated by rarefaction of sorted-subset datasets, despite the large sequencing depth. The genetic and exposure-history diversity represented was limited by the small number of donors. Sampling was limited to blood, and TCR repertoires in tissue likely differ from TCR repertoires in blood. Estimated clonotype richness was generally larger for naive than for memory subsets. Pairwise subsampling led to the expectation that sequencing depth would affect the degree of clonotype sharing among donors. Across several donors, about 5% of naive CD4, roughly 3.8% of naive CD8, under 2.5% of memory CD4, and under 0.45% of memory CD8 clonotypes were shared. Compared with non-shared clonotypes, the clonotypes found in all four sorted-subset donors had higher generation probabilities.

About this clone itself: Its antigen target is currently unknown. No much larger clonotype is one base removed from it; base qualities were not supplied. This specimen includes other DNA sequences encoding the same CDR3.

V is shortened by 0 bases, J by 3 bases, and the region joining them spans 7 bases. For CDR1 and CDR2, the germline V gene lists SGDLS and YYNGEE. CDR3 length: 13 amino acids, cysteine to phenylalanine. CDR3 DNA is the only sequence kept; it has 39 bases, read in frame from the first base. TCR CDR3 regions were amplified from genomic DNA by multiplex PCR using the deep immunoSEQ assay. Extracted genomic DNA from each cell subset was distributed evenly across all wells of several immunoSEQ 96-well plates, and each plate was treated as a replicate. For sorted subsets, each replicate PCR was loaded with approximately 200 ng genomic DNA, equivalent to approximately 33,000 T cell genomes. The purified libraries were quantified using a Qubit 3.0 fluorometer, sized with a Bioanalyzer 2100, and then quantified again using the KAPA Library Quantification kit. Every immunoSEQ 96-well plate was sequenced on a separate single-read 150-cycle Illumina NextSeq 550 flow cell. Regarding the original processing steps: The immunoSEQ output contained only junctional sequences without quality scores, so filtering could not match that applied to full-length reads. To assign V/J genes and CDR3, sequences were annotated against IMGT germline references using PyIR, a Python wrapper for IgBLAST v1.9. Reads were removed for weak V/J assignments (E-value above 1e-6), missing CDR3, stop codons, out-of-frame junctions, or ambiguous translated residues. V3J clonotypes were defined by identical inferred V gene, J gene, and CDR3 amino acid sequence. Percentage overlap between repertoires was calculated by dividing the number of shared unique clonotypes by the size of the smaller repertoire. Richness of each repertoire was evaluated using RTK rarefaction, the Chao1 estimator, and Recon v2.1 estimates of unobserved clonotypes. For all TCRbeta clonotypes obtained by the gDNA method from a handful of donors, generation probabilities were computed with OLGA. TCRdb obtained this table from immuneACCESS and retained in-frame rearrangements with V and J assigned. These tables miss some clones; where compared with another copy, unresolved V genes account for less than half of the shortfall, and the remainder is unexplained. The V and J calls and clone size are taken from that table; D and trimming were inferred from the DNA. The sample has under 2.5 million clones on record, 85% to 95% of them singletons. The ten largest clones add up to 0.3% to 0.45% of the sample.

The donors were healthy, HIV-negative adults who had no recently reported acute infections or vaccinations. Every donor was a Caucasian adult residing in Nashville, Tennessee, USA. CD4+ T cells were enriched through magnetic negative selection, after which naive cells were positively selected on CD45RA and the remaining negative fraction served as the memory subset. Blood was collected by leukapheresis, and PBMCs were isolated by Ficoll-Histopaque density gradient centrifugation and then cryopreserved in liquid nitrogen vapor phase. Purity and quantity of every magnetically sorted T cell population were checked by analytical flow cytometry. Each sorted fraction had its genomic DNA isolated and then quantified by UV absorbance on a Nanodrop 2000c.

The specimen was naive CD4+ T cells from PBMCs. According to the study, the label for this sample's cell subset or site signals: CD45RA+ positively selected. This clonotype was sampled from a man aged 18 to 30 in good health. Some clones in this sample may be carry-over from other donors' samples. The chain was built from TRBV9 and TRBJ2-7, with the D gene call left open. The CDR3: CASSVGVNYEQYF. The DNA sequence is given as TGTGCCAGCAGCGTAGGAGTTAACTACGAGCAGTACTTC.